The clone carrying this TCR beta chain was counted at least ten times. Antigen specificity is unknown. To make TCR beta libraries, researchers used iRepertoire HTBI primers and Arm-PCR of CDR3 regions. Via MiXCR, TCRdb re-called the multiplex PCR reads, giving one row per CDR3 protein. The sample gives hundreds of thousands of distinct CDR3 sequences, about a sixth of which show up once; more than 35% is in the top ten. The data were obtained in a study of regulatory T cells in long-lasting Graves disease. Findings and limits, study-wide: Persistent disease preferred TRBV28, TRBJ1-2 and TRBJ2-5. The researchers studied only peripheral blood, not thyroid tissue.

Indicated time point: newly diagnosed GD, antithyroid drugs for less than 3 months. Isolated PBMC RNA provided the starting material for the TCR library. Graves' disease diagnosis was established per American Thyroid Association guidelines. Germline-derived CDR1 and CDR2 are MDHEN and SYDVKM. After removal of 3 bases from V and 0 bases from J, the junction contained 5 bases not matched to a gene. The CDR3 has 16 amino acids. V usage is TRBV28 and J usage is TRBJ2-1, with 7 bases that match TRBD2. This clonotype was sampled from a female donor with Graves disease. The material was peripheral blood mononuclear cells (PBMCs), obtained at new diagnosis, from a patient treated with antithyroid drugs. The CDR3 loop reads CASSFFGGSSYNEQFF. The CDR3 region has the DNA TGTGCCAGCAGTTTCTTTGGCGGGAGCTCCTACAATGAGCAGTTCTTC.